The entry below gives a single T cell receptor beta chain sequence along with its context. This entry is derived from a study of blood T cell repertoires in COVID-19. For the study at large: There were acute and convalescent COVID-19 samples, and they came from the United States, Italy and Spain. Nucleic acid was either cDNA or gDNA, and it came from T cells, B-cell-depleted T cells, or PBMCs.

In the study's own analysis: From reference gene primer amplification, estimates of nucleated cell counts were derived. The data were produced by immunoSEQ multiplex PCR, yet TCRdb's version contains in-frame clones alone and is incomplete. V and J calls and clone size are given by that table; D and trimming were obtained from the DNA. The sample comprises about 140,000 clones, about 82% of which are singletons, and approximately 8% rests with the top ten. Trimming cost V 5 bases and J 7 bases, with 23 bases left between them. From germline, CDR1 is KGHSH and CDR2 LQKENI. This CDR3 is 16 amino acids long.

This chain connects TRBV18 to TRBJ1-2; D may be TRBD1 (5 bases). The sequence derives from a woman aged 60 to 75 with acute or convalescent COVID-19. The specimen sequenced was peripheral blood. CDR3 region: CASSSRSGTSGGGYTF. CDR3 coding DNA: TGTGCCAGCTCATCTCGTTCCGGGACTTCTGGCGGTGGCTACACCTTC.